The 11 T cell receptor beta chains listed next were all sequenced from one sample in a study of blood T cell repertoires in COVID-19. Clones were read by immunoSEQ multiplex PCR, and TCRdb kept only the in-frame ones, dropping some. The table shows over 90,000 clones, with approximately 89% occurring only once. Sequencing was done on a sample of peripheral blood. All receptors come from an elderly woman in a cohort sampled during active COVID-19.

The chain is built from TRBV7-9 and TRBJ1-2; maybe TRBD1 (5 bases). The ends were cut back, 0 bases at V and 7 bases at J, with 9 bases in the middle. The CDR3 loop spans 13 amino acids. Germline V lookup: CDR1 SEHNR, CDR2 FQNEAQ (reference sequence). The CDR3 loop reads CASSLAPGIGYTF. The CDR3 bases are TGTGCCAGCAGCTTAGCACCAGGGATTGGCTACACCTTC.

The chain has TRBV7-2 and TRBJ2-1; maybe TRBD1 (6 bases). Per the germline V gene, CDR1 is SGHTA and CDR2 is FQGNSA. CDR3 length: 14 amino acids. Deletions cut 4 bases from V and 7 bases from J, with 14 bases between. CDR3 nucleotide sequence: TGTGCCAGCAGCTCATTGGACAGCTTAAATGAGCAGTTCTTC. Translating it yields CASSSLDSLNEQFF. Together with reference TRBV7-2 and TRBJ2-1, the CDR3 gives the full variable domain: GAGVSQSPSNKVTEKGKDVELRCDPISGHTALYWYRQSLGQGLEFLIYFQGNSAPDKSGLPSDRFSAERTGGSVSTLTIQRTQQEDSAVYLCASSSLDSLNEQFFGPGTRLTVL.

J is TRBJ2-7 and V is TRBV12-3 or TRBV12-4; 7 bases map to TRBD2. The ends lost 3 bases at V and 6 bases at J; junction bases unmatched: 2. The CDR3 extends over 12 amino acids. Written as DNA, the CDR3 is TGTGCCAGCAGTTTGACGGGAGGCGAGCAGTACTTC. This codes for CASSLTGGEQYF.

The CDR3, as DNA: TGTGCCAGCAGCCATGCCCCCGGGACAACAACTAATGAAAAACTGTTTTTT. As protein: CASSHAPGTTTNEKLFF. The V call is TRBV3-1 (or the pseudogene TRBV3-2), the J call TRBJ1-4, with D possibly being TRBD1 (6 bases). V lost 3 bases and J lost 0, with 14 bases in between. Germline V gene sequence: CDR1 LGHDT, CDR2 YNNKEL (reference sequence). The CDR3 has 17 residues.

The rearrangement links TRBV5-8 to TRBJ1-3, with TRBD1 as a possible D gene (6 bases). CDR3 length: 13 amino acids. Between the trimmed V and J ends, which lost 2 bases and 4 bases, there was a span of 7 bases. Germline V gene data show CDR1 as SGHTS and CDR2 as YDEGEE. The CDR3 region has the DNA TGTGCCAGCAGCTTAGGGGGAGGAAACACCATATATTTT. This encodes CASSLGGGNTIYF.

CDR3 in amino acids: CASQGYGGAGTEAFF. In nucleotides, the CDR3 is TGTGCCAGCCAAGGATATGGGGGCGCGGGCACTGAAGCTTTCTTT. The chain uses TRBV9 and TRBJ1-1; perhaps TRBD1 as D (6 bases). The V end was cut by 7 bases, the J end by 4 bases, with 20 bases between. From germline, CDR1 is SGDLS and CDR2 YYNGEE. The CDR3 has 15 amino acids. Filled out from reference TRBV9 and TRBJ1-1, the complete variable domain reads DSGVTQTPKHLITATGQRVTLRCSPRSGDLSVYWYQQSLDQGLQFLIQYYNGEERAKGNILERFSAQQFPDLHSELNLSSLELGDSALYFCASQGYGGAGTEAFFGQGTRLTVV.

This chain joins TRBV5-1 and TRBJ2-7; possibly TRBD2 for D (7 bases). There are 13 residues in the CDR3. Trimming pared 5 bases from V and 4 bases from J, leaving 13 bases between. CDR1 SGHRS and CDR2 YFSETQ come from the germline V gene. CDR3 in DNA: TGCGCCAGCAGTATTAGGGGGGGGTACGAGCAGTACTTC. Translation: CASSIRGGYEQYF.

V and J are TRBV6-5 and TRBJ2-7; 12 positions match TRBD2. After removal of 9 bases from V and 2 bases from J, the junction contained 8 bases not matched to a gene. Looked up from germline, CDR1 is MNHEY and CDR2 is SVGAGI. The CDR3 runs to 15 residues. The DNA of the CDR3 is TGTGCCAGTCGCCTGTCTAGCGGGGGGGCCTACGAGCAGTACTTC. Its translation: CASRLSSGGAYEQYF.

This clone was observed once. This chain uses TRBV28 with TRBJ1-5, with TRBD1 matching over 7 bases. CDR3 length: 15 amino acids. V shed 7 bases and J 6 bases; nucleotides not matched to a gene: 12. The germline gives CDR1 MDHEN, CDR2 SYDVKM. The CDR3: CASTLRQGTGQPQHF. Written as DNA, the CDR3 is TGTGCCAGCACTCTGAGACAGGGAACTGGTCAGCCCCAGCATTTT.

The V call is TRBV7-3, the J call TRBJ2-7; a possible D gene is TRBD2 (6 bases). CDR1 and CDR2 (germline): SGHTA, FQGTGA. V lost 3 bases to trimming and J lost 3 bases, with 9 bases between them. The CDR3 is 13 residues long. CDR3 in amino acids: CASSFNGGYEQYF. CDR3 coding DNA: TGTGCCAGCAGCTTTAACGGGGGCTACGAGCAGTACTTC.

The chain uses TRBV20-1 and TRBJ2-1, with 9 bases matching TRBD1. The CDR3 length is 13 residues. V was clipped by 3 bases and J by 7 bases; unmatched bases: 4. The germline V gene encodes CDR1 DFQATT and CDR2 SNEGSKA (reference sequence). CDR3 DNA: TGCAGTGCTAGTTTAGACAGGGGGAATGAGCAGTTCTTC. Its protein product is CSASLDRGNEQFF.